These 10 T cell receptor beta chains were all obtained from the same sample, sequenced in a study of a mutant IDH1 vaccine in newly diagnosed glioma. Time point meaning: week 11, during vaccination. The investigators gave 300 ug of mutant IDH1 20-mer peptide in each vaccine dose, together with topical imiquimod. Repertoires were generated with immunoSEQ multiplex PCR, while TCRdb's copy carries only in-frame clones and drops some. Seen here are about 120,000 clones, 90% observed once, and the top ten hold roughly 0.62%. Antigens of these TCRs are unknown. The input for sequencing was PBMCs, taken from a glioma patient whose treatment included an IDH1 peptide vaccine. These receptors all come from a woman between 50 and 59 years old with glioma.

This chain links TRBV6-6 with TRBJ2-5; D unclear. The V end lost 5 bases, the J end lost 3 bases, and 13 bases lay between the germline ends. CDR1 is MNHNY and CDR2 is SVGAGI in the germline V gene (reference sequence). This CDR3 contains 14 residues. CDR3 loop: CASSPSGQEETQYF. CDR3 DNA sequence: TGTGCCAGCAGTCCGTCGGGTCAGGAAGAGACCCAGTACTTC.

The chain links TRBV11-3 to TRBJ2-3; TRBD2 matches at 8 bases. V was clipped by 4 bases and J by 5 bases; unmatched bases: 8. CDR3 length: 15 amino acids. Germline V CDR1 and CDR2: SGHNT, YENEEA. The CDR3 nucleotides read TGTGCCAGCAGCTGGAATAGCGGGGCTGTAGATACGCAGTATTTT. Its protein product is CASSWNSGAVDTQYF. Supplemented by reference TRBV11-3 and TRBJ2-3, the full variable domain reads EAGVVQSPRYKIIEKKQPVAFWCNPISGHNTLYWYLQNLGQGPELLIRYENEEAVDDSQLPKDRFSAERLKGVDSTLKIQPAELGDSAVYLCASSWNSGAVDTQYFGPGTRLTVL.

The CDR3 region has the DNA TGTGCCAGTAGTATAGAGCGACCACCCCCCACTGAGCAGTTCTTC. Translated: CASSIERPPPTEQFF. The chain carries TRBV19 and TRBJ2-1; D is ambiguous. The V gene's germline CDR1 is LNHDA and CDR2 SQIVND (reference sequence). V lost 0 bases and J lost 9, with 15 bases in between. The CDR3 contains 15 residues. Full variable domain (outside the CDR3, taken from reference TRBV19 and TRBJ2-1): DGGITQSPKYLFRKEGQNVTLSCEQNLNHDAMYWYRQDPGQGLRLIYYSQIVNDFQKGDIAEGYSVSREKKESFPLTVTSAQKNPTAFYLCASSIERPPPTEQFFGPGTRLTVL.

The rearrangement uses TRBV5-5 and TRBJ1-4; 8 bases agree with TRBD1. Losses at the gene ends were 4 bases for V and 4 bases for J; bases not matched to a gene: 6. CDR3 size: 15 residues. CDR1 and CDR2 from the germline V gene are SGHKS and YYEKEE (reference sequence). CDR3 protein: CASSERTGLNEKLFF. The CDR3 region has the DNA TGTGCCAGCAGCGAAAGGACAGGGCTTAATGAAAAACTGTTTTTT.

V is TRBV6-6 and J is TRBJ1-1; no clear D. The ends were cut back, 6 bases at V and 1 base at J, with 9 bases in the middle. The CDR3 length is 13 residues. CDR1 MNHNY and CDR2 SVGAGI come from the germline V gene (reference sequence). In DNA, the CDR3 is TGTGCCAGCAGCCCTGTCGGGAACACTGAAGCTTTCTTT. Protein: CASSPVGNTEAFF.

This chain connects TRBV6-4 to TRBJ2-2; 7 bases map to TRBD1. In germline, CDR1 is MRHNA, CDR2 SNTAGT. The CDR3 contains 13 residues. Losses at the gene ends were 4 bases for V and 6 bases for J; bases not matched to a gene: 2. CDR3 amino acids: CASSAQGAGELFF. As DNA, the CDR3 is TGTGCCAGCAGTGCGCAGGGGGCCGGGGAGCTGTTTTTT.

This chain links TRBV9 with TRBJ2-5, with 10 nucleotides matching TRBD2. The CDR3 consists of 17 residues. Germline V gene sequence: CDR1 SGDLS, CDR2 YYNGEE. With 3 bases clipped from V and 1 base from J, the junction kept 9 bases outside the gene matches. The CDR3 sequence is CASSGSSGGPFQETQYF. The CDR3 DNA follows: TGTGCCAGCAGCGGATCTAGCGGGGGCCCCTTCCAAGAGACCCAGTACTTC. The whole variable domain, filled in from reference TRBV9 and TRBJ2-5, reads DSGVTQTPKHLITATGQRVTLRCSPRSGDLSVYWYQQSLDQGLQFLIQYYNGEERAKGNILERFSAQQFPDLHSELNLSSLELGDSALYFCASSGSSGGPFQETQYFGPGTRLLVL.

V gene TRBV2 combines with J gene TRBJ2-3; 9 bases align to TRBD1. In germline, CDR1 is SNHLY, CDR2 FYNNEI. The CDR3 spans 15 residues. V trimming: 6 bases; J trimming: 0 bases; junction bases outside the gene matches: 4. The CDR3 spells CASSRTGASTDTQYF. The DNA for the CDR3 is TGTGCCAGCAGCCGGACAGGGGCTAGCACAGATACGCAGTATTTT.

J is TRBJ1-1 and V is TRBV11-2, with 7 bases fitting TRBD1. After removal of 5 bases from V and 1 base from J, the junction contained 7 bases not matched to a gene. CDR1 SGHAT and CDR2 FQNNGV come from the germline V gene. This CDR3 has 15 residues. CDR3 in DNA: TGTGCCAGCAGCCCCCGACAGGGCCGGAACACTGAAGCTTTCTTT. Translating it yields CASSPRQGRNTEAFF.

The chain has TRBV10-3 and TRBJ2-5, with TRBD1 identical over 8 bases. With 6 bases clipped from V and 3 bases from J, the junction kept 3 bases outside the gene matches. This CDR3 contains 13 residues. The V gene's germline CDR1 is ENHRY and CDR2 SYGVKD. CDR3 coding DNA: TGTGCCATCAGCTCGACAGGGGAAGAGACCCAGTACTTC. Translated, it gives CAISSTGEETQYF.